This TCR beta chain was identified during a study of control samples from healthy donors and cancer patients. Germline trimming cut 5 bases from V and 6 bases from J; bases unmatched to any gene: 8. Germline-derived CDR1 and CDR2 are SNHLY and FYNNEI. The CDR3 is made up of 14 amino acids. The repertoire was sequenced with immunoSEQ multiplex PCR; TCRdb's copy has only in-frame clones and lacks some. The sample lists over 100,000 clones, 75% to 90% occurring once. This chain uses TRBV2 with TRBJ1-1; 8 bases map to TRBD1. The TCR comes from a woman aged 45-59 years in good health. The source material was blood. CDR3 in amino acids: CASSPAGGAAEAFF. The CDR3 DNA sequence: TGTGCCAGCAGTCCCGCAGGGGGCGCGGCTGAAGCTTTCTTT. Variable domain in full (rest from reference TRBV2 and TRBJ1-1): EPEVTQTPSHQVTQMGQEVILRCVPISNHLYFYWYRQILGQKVEFLVSFYNNEISEKSEIFDDQFSVERPDGSNFTLKIRSTKLEDSAMYFCASSPAGGAAEAFFGQGTRLTVV.